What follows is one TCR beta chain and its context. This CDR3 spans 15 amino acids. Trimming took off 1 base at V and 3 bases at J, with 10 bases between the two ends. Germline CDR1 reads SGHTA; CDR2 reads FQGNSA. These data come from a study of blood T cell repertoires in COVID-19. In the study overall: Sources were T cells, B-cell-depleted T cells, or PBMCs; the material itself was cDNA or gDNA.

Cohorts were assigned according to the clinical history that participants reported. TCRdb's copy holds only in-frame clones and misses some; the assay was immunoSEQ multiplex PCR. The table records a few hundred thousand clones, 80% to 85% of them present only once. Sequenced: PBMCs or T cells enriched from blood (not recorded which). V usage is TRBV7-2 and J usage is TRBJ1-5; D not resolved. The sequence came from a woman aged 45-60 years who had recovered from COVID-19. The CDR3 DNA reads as TGTGCCAGCAGCTTAGGGCTGACAATCAATCAGCCCCAGCATTTT. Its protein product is CASSLGLTINQPQHF.